This T cell receptor beta chain was recorded in a study of cytomegalovirus exposure and HLA in healthy donors. Study overall: Around four fifths of 350 to 400 genotyped donors fell in the Caucasian-associated ancestry cluster. Findings and caveats of the study: Published work reported that the classifier diagnosed cytomegalovirus status with high specificity and sensitivity.

This CDR3 is built from 11 residues. CDR1 is MNHNS, CDR2 SASEGT, per germline. The primer mix had 60 Vbeta and 13 Jbeta primers. Sequencing used immunoSEQ multiplex PCR; TCRdb keeps in-frame clones, though not all of them. The data hold under 200,000 clones, with roughly 73% observed a single time. Comments on this clone: What it binds is not known.

The sequencing sample was made of PBMCs. The chain carries TRBV6-1 and TRBJ2-5; no reliable D call. The better agreement between TRBJ2-7 and the DNA end casts doubt on the J call. The TCR was taken from a female donor in good health and CMV-seronegative. In DNA form, the CDR3 reads TGTGCCAGCAGTGAAAACTACGAGCAGTACTTC. Translating it yields CASSENYEQYF.